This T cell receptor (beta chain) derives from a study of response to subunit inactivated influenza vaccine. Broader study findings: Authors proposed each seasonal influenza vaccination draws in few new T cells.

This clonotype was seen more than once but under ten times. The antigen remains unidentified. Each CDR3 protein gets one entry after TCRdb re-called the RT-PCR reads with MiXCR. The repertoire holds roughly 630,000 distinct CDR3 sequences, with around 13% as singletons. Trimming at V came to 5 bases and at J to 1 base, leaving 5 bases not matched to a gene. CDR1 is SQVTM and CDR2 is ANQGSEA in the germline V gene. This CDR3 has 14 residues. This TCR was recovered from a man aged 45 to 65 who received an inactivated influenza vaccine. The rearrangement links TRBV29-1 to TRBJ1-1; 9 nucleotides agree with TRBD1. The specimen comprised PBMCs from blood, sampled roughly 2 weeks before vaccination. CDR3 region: CSVSLTGGNTEAFF. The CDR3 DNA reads TGCAGCGTTTCCCTGACAGGGGGGAACACTGAAGCTTTCTTT.